This TCR beta chain originates from a study of T cells in Graves' hyperthyroidism and ophthalmopathy. The PBMCs were taken from 10 ml of fresh peripheral blood. There were TCR beta CDR3 regions amplified from RNA transcripts. First-round RT-PCR targeting the TCR CDR3 was performed with the HTBI primer set. MiXCR, run by TCRdb on the multiplex PCR reads, gives a single entry per CDR3 protein. Found here are nearly 750,000 distinct CDR3 sequences, about a third of them singletons; the top ten hold around 30%. The CDR3 extends over 15 amino acids. Germline V gives CDR1 SGHTA, CDR2 FQGNSA. V was shortened by 2 bases and J by 0 bases, with 11 bases between the two germline ends. Ten or more counts support this clonotype.

The TCR originated in a woman between 35 and 50 years old with Graves' hyperthyroidism. The sample comprised blood. The V gene is TRBV7-2, the J gene TRBJ2-7, with D possibly being TRBD1 (5 bases). As DNA, the CDR3 is TGTGCCAGCAGCTTATCACAGGTGCGCTCCTACGAGCAGTACTTC. This sequence encodes CASSLSQVRSYEQYF.